The clone carrying this TCR beta chain has a handful of counts. Its antigen is currently unknown. From germline, CDR1 is MNHEY and CDR2 SMNVEV (reference sequence). The V gene lost 6 bases and the J gene lost 2 bases, with 14 bases spanning the gap. The CDR3 covers 15 residues. The sample belongs to a study of T cell repertoires in cytomegalovirus infection. Across the whole study: Recently identified HLA-C-restricted CMV epitopes were used, and well-studied HLA-B-restricted CMV epitopes were used as well.

TCRdb reprocessed the reads via MiXCR and lists one record per CDR3 protein. The data show fewer than 1,000,000 distinct CDR3 sequences, around 31% seen once. The sequence came from a human donor in good health (CMV status not recorded). Some clones in this sample may be carry-over from other donors' samples. This specimen was cultured CD8+ T cells from PBMCs, taken from culture after CMV antigen stimulation. The gene calls are TRBV27 and TRBJ2-4; D is unresolved. The CDR3 DNA reads as TGTGCCAGCAGGAGAAGCTACTCGTCCAAAAACATTCAGTACTTC. It yields the protein CASRRSYSSKNIQYF.